This entry concerns a single T cell receptor beta chain. Its cognate antigen is unknown. TCRdb's copy holds only in-frame clones and misses some; the assay was immunoSEQ multiplex PCR. The table includes over 85,000 clones, 91% detected once. The entry originates in a study of graft-versus-host responses after intestinal transplantation. Study context: Recipients underwent multivisceral, liver-intestinal, or isolated intestinal transplants. The study gave all recipients anti-thymocyte globulin induction, then tacrolimus and steroids for about 3 years.

Findings and caveats of the study: Researchers found peak circulating GvH clone levels linked to early post-transplant HvG declines.

Trimming took off 1 base at V and 5 bases at J, with 17 bases between the two ends. The germline V gene has CDR1 MGHDK and CDR2 SYGVNS. The CDR3 is made up of 16 amino acids. The chain uses TRBV25-1 and TRBJ2-5; D is perhaps TRBD1 (6 bases). The input for sequencing was unstimulated CD4+ T cells sorted from spleen or lymph node cells, taken before transplant. This receptor was obtained from a human donor who was the organ donor for an intestinal transplant. The DNA for the CDR3 is TGTGCCAGCAGTGAATGGGTCCAGACAGGACCGGAGACCCAGTACTTC. This encodes CASSEWVQTGPETQYF.